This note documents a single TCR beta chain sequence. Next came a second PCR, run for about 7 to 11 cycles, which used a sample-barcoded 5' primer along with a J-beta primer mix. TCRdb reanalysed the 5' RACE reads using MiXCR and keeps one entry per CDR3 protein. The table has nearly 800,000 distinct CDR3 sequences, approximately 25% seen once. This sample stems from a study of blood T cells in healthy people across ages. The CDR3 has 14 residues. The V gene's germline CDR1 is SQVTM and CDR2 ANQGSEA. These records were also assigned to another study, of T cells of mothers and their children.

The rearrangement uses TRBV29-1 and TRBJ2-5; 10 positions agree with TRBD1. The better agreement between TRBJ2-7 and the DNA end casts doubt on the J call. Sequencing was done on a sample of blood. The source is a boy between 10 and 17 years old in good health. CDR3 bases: TGCAGCGTTAATCCCGGGACAGGGGTAGACGAGCAGTACTTC. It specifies CSVNPGTGVDEQYF.